A single T cell receptor beta chain is shown here with its context. Generated by immunoSEQ multiplex PCR, the TCRdb table keeps only in-frame clones and is missing some. The repertoire consists of about 65,000 clones, with 90% occurring once and the leading ten covering approximately 1.2%. This CDR3 comprises 13 residues. Looked up from germline, CDR1 is MNHEY and CDR2 is SVGAGI. V shed 6 bases and J 4 bases; nucleotides not matched to a gene: 3. The data were taken from a study of control samples from healthy donors and cancer patients. The sequenced sample was PBMCs. This rearrangement joins TRBV6-5 to TRBJ1-5; 7 bases map to TRBD1. The source of this sequence is a woman aged 45-65 years with colorectal cancer. CDR3 amino acids: CASRPQGNQPQHF. The CDR3, as DNA: TGTGCCAGCAGACCACAGGGGAATCAGCCCCAGCATTTT.